The 2 T cell receptor beta chains below were found in one sample sequenced in a study of CD8 T cells in ankylosing spondylitis. Each CDR3 protein gets one entry after TCRdb re-called the 5' RACE reads with MiXCR. The table shows some 130,000 distinct CDR3 sequences, with roughly an eighth occurring only once. The sample taken for sequencing was blood, either unsorted or a sorted T cell fraction (not recorded which). These receptors were collected from a female donor with ankylosing spondylitis or in good health (not recorded which).

CDR3 DNA: TGCGCCAGCAGCGTGGAGTGGGAGACCCAGTACTTC. Its translation is CASSVEWETQYF. The V call is TRBV5-1, the J call TRBJ2-5; the D is unclear. The germline V gene encodes CDR1 SGHRS and CDR2 YFSETQ. The CDR3 runs to 12 residues. The V end lost 4 bases, the J end lost 5 bases, and 9 bases lay between the germline ends.

At least ten counts were recorded for this clonotype. The chain uses TRBV20-1 and TRBJ2-1, with 12 positions matching TRBD2. The junction had 4 bases not matched to a gene; V was cut back by 0 bases and J by 4 bases. The CDR3 has 16 residues. Germline-derived CDR1 and CDR2 are DFQATT and SNEGSKA (reference sequence). CDR3 sequence: CSAREGLAGNYNEQFF. CDR3 DNA: TGCAGTGCTAGAGAGGGACTAGCGGGCAATTACAATGAGCAGTTCTTC.